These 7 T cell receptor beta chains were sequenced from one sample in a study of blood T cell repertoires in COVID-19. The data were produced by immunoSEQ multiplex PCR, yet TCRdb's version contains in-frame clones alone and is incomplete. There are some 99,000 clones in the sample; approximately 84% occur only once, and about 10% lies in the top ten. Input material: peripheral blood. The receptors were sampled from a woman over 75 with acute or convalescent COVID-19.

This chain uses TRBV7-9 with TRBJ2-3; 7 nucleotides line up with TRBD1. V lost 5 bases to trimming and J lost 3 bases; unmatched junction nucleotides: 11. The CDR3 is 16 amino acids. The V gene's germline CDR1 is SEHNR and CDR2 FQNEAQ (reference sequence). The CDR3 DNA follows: TGTGCCAGCAGCAATAGTAACAGGGGCCGGACAGATACGCAGTATTTT. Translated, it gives CASSNSNRGRTDTQYF.

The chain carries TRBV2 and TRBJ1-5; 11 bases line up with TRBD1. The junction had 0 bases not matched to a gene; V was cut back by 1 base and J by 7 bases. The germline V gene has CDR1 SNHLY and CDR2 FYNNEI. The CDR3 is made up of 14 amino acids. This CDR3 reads CASSEGTGGQPQHF. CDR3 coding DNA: TGTGCCAGCAGTGAAGGGACAGGGGGCCAGCCCCAGCATTTT.

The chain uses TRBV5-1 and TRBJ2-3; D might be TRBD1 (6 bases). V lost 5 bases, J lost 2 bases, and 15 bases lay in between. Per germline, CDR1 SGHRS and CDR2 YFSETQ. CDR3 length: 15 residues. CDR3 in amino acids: CASRPGRGHTDTQYF. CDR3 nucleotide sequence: TGCGCCAGCAGACCGGGAAGGGGACACACAGATACGCAGTATTTT.

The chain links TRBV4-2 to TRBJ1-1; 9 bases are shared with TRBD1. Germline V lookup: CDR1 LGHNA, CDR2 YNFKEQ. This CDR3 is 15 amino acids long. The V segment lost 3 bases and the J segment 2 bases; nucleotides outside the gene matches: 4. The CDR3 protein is CASSQTGQGNTEAFF. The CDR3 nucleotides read TGTGCCAGCAGCCAGACGGGACAGGGTAACACTGAAGCTTTCTTT.

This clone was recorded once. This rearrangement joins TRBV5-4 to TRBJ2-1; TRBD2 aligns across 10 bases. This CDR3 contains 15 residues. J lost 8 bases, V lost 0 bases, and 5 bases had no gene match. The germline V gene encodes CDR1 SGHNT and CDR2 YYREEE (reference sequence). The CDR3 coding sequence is TGTGCCAGCAGCTTGGCATCTAGCGGGGGCCATGAGCAGTTCTTC. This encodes CASSLASSGGHEQFF.

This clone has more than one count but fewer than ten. CDR3 in amino acids: CASSITSAGTDTQYF. CDR3 nucleotide sequence: TGTGCCAGCAGCATAACTAGCGCCGGCACAGATACGCAGTATTTT. This chain connects TRBV4-2 to TRBJ2-3, with TRBD2 identical over 7 bases. Per the germline V gene, CDR1 is LGHNA and CDR2 is YNFKEQ. The CDR3 spans 15 residues. V gave up 5 bases and J gave up 1 base; unmatched junction bases: 6.

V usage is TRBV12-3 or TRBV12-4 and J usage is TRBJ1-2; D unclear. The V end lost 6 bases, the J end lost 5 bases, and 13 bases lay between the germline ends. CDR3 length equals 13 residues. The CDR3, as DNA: TGTGCCAGCAGGCCCGGCGGGAGGTATGGCTACACCTTC. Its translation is CASRPGGRYGYTF.